The 18 T cell receptor beta chains below were found in one sample sequenced in a study of blood T cell repertoires in COVID-19. Profiled with immunoSEQ multiplex PCR; TCRdb holds only in-frame clones, not every one. This table holds around 300,000 clones, more than 70% found once. Sequenced material: peripheral blood. The receptors shown here come from a woman under 40 with COVID-19, enrolled during active disease.

The CDR3 sequence is CASGRGAYQPQHF. The CDR3 region has the DNA TGTGCCAGCGGCCGCGGGGCATATCAGCCCCAGCATTTT. The genes are TRBV6-5 and TRBJ1-5; a possible D gene is TRBD1 (5 bases). Trimming removed 8 bases from V and 5 bases from J, with 13 bases in between. The germline gives CDR1 MNHEY, CDR2 SVGAGI. This CDR3 spans 13 amino acids.

Only one count was recorded for this clone. The chain links TRBV19 to TRBJ2-5, with D uncertain. With 6 bases removed from V and 0 bases from J, the gap between germline ends came to 8 bases. There are 13 residues in the CDR3. Germline V gene lookup returns CDR1 LNHDA and CDR2 SQIVND (reference sequence). The CDR3 protein is CASSPDYQETQYF. In DNA form, the CDR3 reads TGTGCCAGTAGCCCAGACTACCAAGAGACCCAGTACTTC.

V gene TRBV7-9 combines with J gene TRBJ2-5, with TRBD1 as a possible D gene (6 bases). The CDR3 consists of 14 residues. The germline V gene has CDR1 SEHNR and CDR2 FQNEAQ (reference sequence). V lost 0 bases, J lost 5 bases, and 10 bases lay in between. CDR3 sequence reads: CASSLAGAGETQYF. The CDR3 region has the DNA TGTGCCAGCAGCTTAGCGGGGGCAGGGGAGACCCAGTACTTC.

The chain is built from TRBV2 and TRBJ2-2; 7 nucleotides match TRBD1. Germline CDR1 is SNHLY and CDR2 is FYNNEI. The V and J ends lost 8 bases and 1 base, in that order; junction bases with no gene match: 7. This CDR3 spans 15 amino acids. The CDR3 sequence is CASLTRTGNTGELFF. DNA for the CDR3: TGTGCCAGCTTGACCAGGACAGGGAACACCGGGGAGCTGTTTTTT. The full variable domain, in which reference TRBV2 and TRBJ2-2 provide the parts outside the CDR3, is EPEVTQTPSHQVTQMGQEVILRCVPISNHLYFYWYRQILGQKVEFLVSFYNNEISEKSEIFDDQFSVERPDGSNFTLKIRSTKLEDSAMYFCASLTRTGNTGELFFGEGSRLTVL.

The chain carries TRBV2 and TRBJ2-5; D may be TRBD1 (6 bases). From germline, CDR1 is SNHLY and CDR2 FYNNEI. Trimming took off 8 bases at V and 2 bases at J, with 9 bases between the two ends. There are 12 residues in the CDR3. CDR3 sequence (DNA): TGTGCCAGCCACAGGGCTCAAGAGACCCAGTACTTC. Protein product: CASHRAQETQYF.

V and J are TRBV11-2 and TRBJ1-5, with D maybe TRBD1 (5 bases). Germline values: CDR1 SGHAT, CDR2 FQNNGV. This CDR3 region has 16 residues. V was clipped by 1 base and J by 7 bases, with 17 bases between them. This CDR3 is CASSLGEGRRGQPQHF. The CDR3 region has the DNA TGTGCCAGCAGCTTAGGTGAGGGGAGGCGGGGACAGCCCCAGCATTTT.

V and J are TRBV3-1 (or the pseudogene TRBV3-2) and TRBJ2-3; 12 bases match TRBD2. Germline CDR1 is LGHDT and CDR2 is YNNKEL (reference sequence). CDR3 length: 17 amino acids. After removal of 1 base from V and 4 bases from J, the junction contained 6 bases not matched to a gene. CDR3 amino acids: CASSQGSLAGGADTQYF. The CDR3 DNA follows: TGTGCCAGCAGCCAAGGTTCCCTAGCGGGGGGGGCAGATACGCAGTATTTT.

This rearrangement joins TRBV7-2 to TRBJ1-1; D gene ambiguous. Germline-derived CDR1 and CDR2 are SGHTA and FQGNSA. This CDR3 spans 13 amino acids. V was cut by 5 bases and J by 4 bases, with 11 bases left in between. The DNA of the CDR3 is TGTGCCAGCAGCCTCACCGGGGTCACTGAAGCTTTCTTT. Residues: CASSLTGVTEAFF.

In DNA form, the CDR3 reads TGTGCCAGCAGCCGCCGGGACAGATACACCGGGGAGCTGTTTTTT. It encodes CASSRRDRYTGELFF. V and J are TRBV28 and TRBJ2-2, with TRBD1 identical over 7 bases. Trimming at V came to 6 bases and at J to 3 bases, leaving 7 bases not matched to a gene. CDR1 and CDR2 (germline): MDHEN, SYDVKM. The length of the CDR3 is 15 residues.

The chain links TRBV29-1 to TRBJ2-2, with D possibly matching TRBD2 (6 bases). This CDR3 spans 17 amino acids. Germline loops: CDR1 SQVTM, CDR2 ANQGSEA. Trimming removed 4 bases from V and 2 bases from J, with 20 bases in between. This CDR3 reads CSVATRGLQPNTGELFF. The CDR3 coding sequence is TGCAGCGTTGCAACGAGGGGACTTCAACCAAACACCGGGGAGCTGTTTTTT.

V and J are TRBV5-1 and TRBJ1-6, with 8 bases aligning to TRBD1. The CDR3 runs to 14 residues. Germline loops: CDR1 SGHRS, CDR2 YFSETQ. The V and J ends lost 4 bases and 6 bases, in that order; junction bases with no gene match: 3. CDR3 amino acids: CASSRDRTNSPLHF. CDR3 in DNA: TGCGCCAGCAGCAGGGACAGGACTAATTCACCCCTCCACTTT.

The V and J genes are TRBV10-3 and TRBJ2-3; maybe TRBD2 (6 bases). The CDR3 is 13 amino acids. CDR1 is ENHRY and CDR2 is SYGVKD in the germline V gene. Trimming removed 6 bases at V and 5 bases at J, with 12 bases between. The CDR3 DNA is TGTGCCATCAGCCGGGGGATGGGAGATACGCAGTATTTT. Encoded protein: CAISRGMGDTQYF.

The chain combines TRBV6-1 with TRBJ2-1; 9 nucleotides match TRBD2. Germline CDR1 MNHNS, CDR2 SASEGT. Losses at the gene ends were 2 bases for V and 4 bases for J; bases not matched to a gene: 12. This CDR3 contains 18 residues. The CDR3 is CASSEYRRSGGPYNEQFF. The CDR3, as DNA: TGTGCCAGCAGTGAATATCGTCGTAGCGGGGGACCTTACAATGAGCAGTTCTTC.

The chain joins TRBV5-5 to TRBJ2-5; D gene ambiguous. The CDR3 spans 14 residues. With 4 bases removed from V and 3 bases from J, the gap between germline ends came to 13 bases. CDR1 is SGHKS, CDR2 YYEKEE, per germline (reference sequence). This CDR3 is CASSPWADEETQYF. CDR3 sequence (DNA): TGTGCCAGCAGCCCCTGGGCTGATGAAGAGACCCAGTACTTC.

The rearrangement links TRBV18 to TRBJ2-3; D is possibly TRBD2 (6 bases). The CDR3 is 15 amino acids. The germline CDR1 and CDR2 sequences are KGHSH and LQKENI. Trimming left V 6 bases short and J 2 bases short, with 15 bases between. DNA of the CDR3: TGTGCCAGCTCCGGTATAGGCGGGGACACAGATACGCAGTATTTT. It yields the protein CASSGIGGDTDTQYF.

Points on this clone: The same CDR3 is also encoded by other DNA sequences in this sample. The rearrangement links TRBV5-1 to TRBJ1-1; 9 nucleotides agree with TRBD1. The V and J ends lost 4 bases and 1 base, in that order; junction bases with no gene match: 2. Looked up from germline, CDR1 is SGHRS and CDR2 is YFSETQ. CDR3 length equals 14 residues. The CDR3 spells CASSVGQGNTEAFF. As DNA, the CDR3 is TGCGCCAGCAGCGTGGGACAGGGGAACACTGAAGCTTTCTTT.

The rearrangement uses TRBV28 and TRBJ2-5, with TRBD2 matching over 9 bases. The CDR3 has 16 amino acids. Germline CDR1 and CDR2: MDHEN and SYDVKM. V lost 1 base to trimming and J lost 4 bases; unmatched junction nucleotides: 7. The CDR3 is CASSLYGRGGRETQYF. CDR3 coding DNA: TGTGCCAGCAGTTTATACGGGCGGGGGGGCCGAGAGACCCAGTACTTC.

The chain joins TRBV6-1 to TRBJ1-5, with D hard to call. V was cut by 2 bases and J by 3 bases, with 11 bases left in between. This CDR3 has 15 amino acids. Germline V gene lookup returns CDR1 MNHNS and CDR2 SASEGT. CDR3 region: CASSEFGRINQPQHF. As DNA, the CDR3 is TGTGCCAGCAGTGAATTCGGCAGGATCAATCAGCCCCAGCATTTT.